Listed here are 10 T cell receptor beta chains from one sample, sequenced in a study of Ad26.COV2.S vaccination and SARS-CoV-2 variants. Treatment in this sample: 19 received Ad26.COV2.S at low or high dose, single or two shots; several received placebo; per-sample allocation not given. Sampling occurred on day 63 after the first vaccine or placebo injection. The method was immunoSEQ multiplex PCR; TCRdb's version includes in-frame clones alone and lacks a portion of them. The table lists roughly 390,000 clones, approximately 91% of them singletons. Sample: peripheral blood, taken in a trial of Ad26.COV2.S vaccine versus placebo. The source is a person between 18 and 60 years old who received the Ad26.COV2.S COVID-19 vaccine or a placebo.

The chain links TRBV7-2 to TRBJ1-1, with 8 bases aligning to TRBD1. The CDR3 runs 15 residues. CDR1 and CDR2 (germline): SGHTA, FQGNSA. After removal of 5 bases from V and 7 bases from J, the junction contained 12 bases not matched to a gene. In nucleotides, the CDR3 is TGTGCCAGCAGCCTAACCAGGGGGCGTGGGGGTGAAGCTTTCTTT. This encodes CASSLTRGRGGEAFF.

The J gene is TRBJ1-2, the V gene TRBV12-3 or TRBV12-4; TRBD1 is a possible D gene (5 bases). CDR3 size: 12 residues. Between the trimmed V and J ends, which lost 5 bases and 6 bases, there was a span of 10 bases. The CDR3 nucleotides are TGTGCCAGCAGTCACCCAGGGAATGGCTACACCTTC. It codes for CASSHPGNGYTF.

The CDR3 coding sequence is TGTGCCAGCAGCCCCGGACAGGGCAATCAGCCCCAGCATTTT. It yields the protein CASSPGQGNQPQHF. The gene calls are TRBV7-6 and TRBJ1-5, with TRBD1 matching over 7 bases. Per germline, CDR1 SGHVS and CDR2 FNYEAQ. CDR3 length: 14 amino acids. Unmatched junction bases numbered 3, after V lost 5 bases and J lost 2 bases.

The table lists this clone with a few counts. This rearrangement joins TRBV9 to TRBJ1-1; D not resolved. V was pared by 1 base and J by 0 bases, with 4 bases between. The CDR3 loop spans 13 amino acids. The germline CDR1 and CDR2 sequences are SGDLS and YYNGEE. The CDR3 region has the DNA TGTGCCAGCAGCGTATCGGTGAACACTGAAGCTTTCTTT. Translating gives CASSVSVNTEAFF.

This chain links TRBV7-2 with TRBJ2-5, with 10 nucleotides matching TRBD1. The CDR3 consists of 15 residues. V lost 4 bases, J lost 1 base, and 3 bases stayed unmatched. Per the germline V gene, CDR1 is SGHTA and CDR2 is FQGNSA. The chain's CDR3 is CASSSGQGPQETQYF. The CDR3 DNA reads TGTGCCAGCAGCTCGGGACAGGGGCCCCAAGAGACCCAGTACTTC.

With regard to this clone: The same CDR3 also results from other DNA sequences found in this sample. The chain carries TRBV5-1 and TRBJ1-3, with D hard to call. CDR1 is SGHRS, CDR2 YFSETQ, per germline. The germline V and J ends were trimmed by 0 bases and 4 bases, with 11 bases remaining between them. CDR3 length: 15 residues. The CDR3 DNA sequence: TGCGCCAGCAGCTTGGAGGCAGCCTCCGGAAACACCATATATTTT. Translation gives CASSLEAASGNTIYF.

The chain is built from TRBV6-1 and TRBJ1-5; D is undetermined. CDR3 size: 16 residues. Germline-derived CDR1 and CDR2 are MNHNS and SASEGT. Trimming took 3 bases from V and 0 from J, leaving 12 bases between them. The CDR3 nucleotides read TGTGCCAGCAGTGACAGAGACGGATTTAGCAATCAGCCCCAGCATTTT. Protein sequence: CASSDRDGFSNQPQHF.

V gene TRBV11-2 combines with J gene TRBJ1-1; 7 nucleotides align to TRBD1. V trimming: 1 base; J trimming: 4 bases; junction bases outside the gene matches: 3. This CDR3 is built from 14 residues. Germline V CDR1 and CDR2: SGHAT, FQNNGV. CDR3 amino acids: CASSLVRGATEAFF. The CDR3 DNA is TGTGCCAGCAGCTTAGTCAGGGGGGCCACTGAAGCTTTCTTT.

The genes are TRBV30 and TRBJ2-1, with unresolved D. V was clipped by 4 bases and J by 4 bases, with 2 bases between them. The CDR3 is 10 amino acids. Germline CDR1 and CDR2: GTSNPN and SVGIG (reference sequence). The CDR3, as DNA: TGTGCCTGGAAGTACAATGAGCAGTTCTTC. This codes for CAWKYNEQFF. Full variable domain (remainder filled in from reference TRBV30 and TRBJ2-1): SQTIHQWPATLVQPVGSPLSLECTVEGTSNPNLYWYRQAAGRGLQLLFYSVGIGQISSEVPQNLSASRPQDRQFILSSKKLLLSDSGFYLCAWKYNEQFFGPGTRLTVL.

This chain uses TRBV5-4 with TRBJ1-1; D remains ambiguous. This CDR3 has 15 amino acids. Germline V gene sequence: CDR1 SGHNT, CDR2 YYREEE (reference sequence). Trimming removed 3 bases from V and 1 base from J, with 13 bases in between. For the CDR3, the DNA is TGTGCCAGCAGCTCCCCCTCCGGCAGGAACACTGAAGCTTTCTTT. Amino acids: CASSSPSGRNTEAFF. Supplemented by reference TRBV5-4 and TRBJ1-1, the full variable domain reads ETGVTQSPTHLIKTRGQQVTLRCSSQSGHNTVSWYQQALGQGPQFIFQYYREEENGRGNFPPRFSGLQFPNYSSELNVNALELDDSALYLCASSSPSGRNTEAFFGQGTRLTVV.